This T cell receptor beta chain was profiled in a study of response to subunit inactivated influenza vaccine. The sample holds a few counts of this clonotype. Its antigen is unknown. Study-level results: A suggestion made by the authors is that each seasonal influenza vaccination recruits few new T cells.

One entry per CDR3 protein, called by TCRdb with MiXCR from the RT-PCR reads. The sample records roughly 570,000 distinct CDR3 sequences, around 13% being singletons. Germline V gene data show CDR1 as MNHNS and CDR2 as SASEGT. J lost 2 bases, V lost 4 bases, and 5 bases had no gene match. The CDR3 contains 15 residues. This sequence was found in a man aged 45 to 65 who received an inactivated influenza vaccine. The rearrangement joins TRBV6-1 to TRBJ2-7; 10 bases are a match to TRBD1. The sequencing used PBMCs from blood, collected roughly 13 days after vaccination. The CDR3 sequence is CASSVRDRGAYEQYF. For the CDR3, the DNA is TGTGCCAGCAGTGTTCGGGACAGGGGAGCCTACGAGCAGTACTTC.